A single sample is the source of the 20 T cell receptor beta chains below, sequenced in a study of cytomegalovirus exposure and HLA in healthy donors (dated by TCRdb to 2016 to 2017). Library method: the immunoSEQ multiplex PCR assay. A mixture of 60 forward primers for TCR Vbeta segments and 13 reverse primers for TCR Jbeta segments was used in the multiplex PCR. Held by TCRdb, this immuneACCESS table contains in-frame sequences only and omits some clones. Under half of the omission traces to an unresolved V gene where checked; the cause of the rest is unknown. In all, the sample holds tens of thousands of clones, and approximately 78% of those were seen once. The ten largest account for approximately 4% of the sample. Specimen: PBMCs. These receptor sequences come from a male donor in good health and CMV-seropositive.

The chain has TRBV18 and TRBJ1-2; D unresolved. V was cut by 2 bases and J by 11 bases, with 24 bases left in between. Germline-derived CDR1 and CDR2 are KGHSH and LQKENI. The CDR3 covers 16 residues. This chain's CDR3 is CASSPSLHLSTGEYTF. The CDR3 nucleotides are TGTGCCAGCTCACCATCGCTTCATCTATCGACCGGGGAGTACACCTTC.

This chain links TRBV29-1 with TRBJ1-2, with TRBD1 matching over 9 bases. V lost 7 bases and J lost 8; bases outside the gene matches: 5. The CDR3 has 11 amino acids. CDR1 and CDR2 (germline): SQVTM, ANQGSEA. The CDR3: CSGTGEDGYTF. The CDR3 bases are TGCAGCGGGACAGGGGAGGACGGCTACACCTTC.

The rearrangement links TRBV5-4 to TRBJ2-7; 7 nucleotides match TRBD2. The CDR3 is 14 residues long. Germline V gene lookup returns CDR1 SGHNT and CDR2 YYREEE (reference sequence). After removal of 5 bases from V and 6 bases from J, the junction contained 11 bases not matched to a gene. The CDR3 nucleotides are TGTGCCAGCAGACCGGACGTAGGGGAGGGCGAGCAGTACTTC. Its translation is CASRPDVGEGEQYF.

The chain employs TRBV30 and TRBJ2-1; no reliable D call. The CDR3 loop spans 12 amino acids. Trimming removed 2 bases at V and 7 bases at J, with 9 bases between. Germline V gives CDR1 GTSNPN, CDR2 SVGIG (reference sequence). Written as DNA, the CDR3 is TGTGCCTGGAGTATTACTTTGAATGAGCAGTTCTTC. Protein: CAWSITLNEQFF.

The chain has TRBV21-1 and TRBJ2-7; TRBD1 is the table's D call and was not checked against the DNA. TRBV21-1 represents a pseudogene. The CDR3 contains 16 residues. Here the CDR3 reads CASTFGGQRESYEQYF. The CDR3 DNA reads as TGTGCCAGCACCTTCGGAGGACAGCGTGAAAGCTACGAGCAGTACTTC.

The chain carries TRBV27 and TRBJ1-2; 11 bases fit TRBD1. CDR1 MNHEY and CDR2 SMNVEV come from the germline V gene (reference sequence). The CDR3 has 14 residues. V was clipped by 8 bases and J by 7 bases; unmatched bases: 9. CDR3 amino acids: CASGGTGGSGGYTF. As DNA, the CDR3 is TGTGCCAGCGGTGGGACAGGGGGTTCTGGTGGCTACACCTTC.

The V and J genes are TRBV6-1 and TRBJ2-6; TRBD1 matches 7 bases. Trimming cost V 1 base and J 4 bases; bases outside gene matches: 7. The CDR3 spans 17 residues. Germline CDR1 MNHNS, CDR2 SASEGT. The CDR3 DNA is TGTGCCAGCAGTGAAGGGCAGGGGGTATCCGGGGCCAACGTCCTGACTTTC. This encodes CASSEGQGVSGANVLTF.

The chain recombines TRBV29-1 with TRBJ2-7; perhaps TRBD1 as D (6 bases). V was pared by 4 bases and J by 2 bases, with 12 bases between. The CDR3 totals 13 residues. Germline V CDR1 and CDR2: SQVTM, ANQGSEA. The CDR3 coding sequence is TGCAGCGTTGGGGGGCTAGCAGCCTACGAGCAGTACTTC. It codes for CSVGGLAAYEQYF.

The chain combines TRBV28 with TRBJ1-3, with D uncertain. Trimming took off 2 bases at V and 4 bases at J, with 9 bases between the two ends. This CDR3 has 14 amino acids. Germline V lookup: CDR1 MDHEN, CDR2 SYDVKM. The CDR3 region has the DNA TGTGCCAGCAGTTTACTATCTCCCGGAAACACCATATATTTT. This gives the protein CASSLLSPGNTIYF.

The gene calls are TRBV5-1 and TRBJ1-3, with no clear D. V was clipped by 2 bases and J by 5 bases, with 11 bases between them. Per the germline V gene, CDR1 is SGHRS and CDR2 is YFSETQ. The CDR3 runs 14 residues. This CDR3 is CASSFGESRNTIYF. In DNA, the CDR3 is TGCGCCAGCAGCTTTGGGGAGTCTCGAAACACCATATATTTT.

This rearrangement joins TRBV6-6 to TRBJ1-2; no clear D. The CDR3 is made up of 11 amino acids. With 6 bases removed from V and 8 bases from J, the gap between germline ends came to 10 bases. From germline, CDR1 is MNHNY and CDR2 SVGAGI (reference sequence). In nucleotides, the CDR3 is TGTGCCAGCAGGGAACGGGAGGGCTACACCTTC. Its protein is CASREREGYTF.

This clone has only one observation. The chain recombines TRBV7-3 with TRBJ2-1; weak D call: TRBD1 (7 bases). V was shortened by 3 bases and J by 6 bases, with 12 bases between the two germline ends. CDR1 and CDR2 from the germline V gene are SGHTA and FQGTGA. This CDR3 contains 14 residues. CDR3 in amino acids: CASSFRGVGNEQFF. CDR3 coding DNA: TGTGCCAGCAGCTTCAGGGGGGTTGGCAATGAGCAGTTCTTC.

The V and J genes are TRBV28 and TRBJ1-5; 8 bases match TRBD1. This CDR3 has 16 amino acids. CDR1 is MDHEN, CDR2 SYDVKM, per germline. Trimming cost V 5 bases and J 1 base; bases outside gene matches: 7. This chain's CDR3 is CASSQEQGVSNQPQHF. CDR3 nucleotide sequence: TGTGCCAGCAGTCAAGAACAGGGGGTCAGCAATCAGCCCCAGCATTTT.

This clone was found a few times. V and J are TRBV6-9 and TRBJ1-4; D is perhaps TRBD1 (6 bases). Per germline, CDR1 MNHGY and CDR2 SVAAGI. The V and J ends lost 4 bases and 8 bases respectively, with 14 bases between them. The CDR3 sequence is 14 residues long. In DNA form, the CDR3 reads TGTGCCAGCAGTTCCCTCAAAGGACAGGAAAAACTGTTTTTT. This encodes CASSSLKGQEKLFF.

This chain joins TRBV7-2 and TRBJ2-3, with 10 positions matching TRBD2. Germline loops: CDR1 SGHTA, CDR2 FQGNSA. V shed 0 bases and J 2 bases; nucleotides not matched to a gene: 5. This CDR3 is 17 amino acids long. The CDR3: CASSLAASGGLTDTQYF. The CDR3 DNA reads as TGTGCCAGCAGCTTAGCGGCTAGCGGGGGCCTCACAGATACGCAGTATTTT. Together with reference TRBV7-2 and TRBJ2-3, the CDR3 gives the full variable domain: GAGVSQSPSNKVTEKGKDVELRCDPISGHTALYWYRQSLGQGLEFLIYFQGNSAPDKSGLPSDRFSAERTGGSVSTLTIQRTQQEDSAVYLCASSLAASGGLTDTQYFGPGTRLTVL.

This clone was observed once. The chain recombines TRBV27 with TRBJ2-1; D possibly corresponds to TRBD2 (6 bases). The V end was cut by 0 bases, the J end by 6 bases, with 9 bases between. The CDR3 is 14 residues long. CDR1 MNHEY and CDR2 SMNVEV come from the germline V gene (reference sequence). The CDR3 DNA reads TGTGCCAGCAGTTTATCCGGGACTTTCAATGAGCAGTTCTTC. Its protein product is CASSLSGTFNEQFF.

CDR3 nucleotides: TGTGCCAGCAGCCCACAGGGGTCTTATGGCTACACCTTC. Protein: CASSPQGSYGYTF. The rearrangement links TRBV14 to TRBJ1-2, with 7 bases matching TRBD1. Germline CDR1 SGHDN, CDR2 FVKESK. The CDR3 consists of 13 residues. V gave up 4 bases and J gave up 5 bases; unmatched junction bases: 4.

The table lists this clone with a few counts. The chain links TRBV5-4 to TRBJ2-7; a possible D gene is TRBD1 (6 bases). Germline V lookup: CDR1 SGHNT, CDR2 YYREEE (reference sequence). V was pared by 4 bases and J by 1 base, with 18 bases between. The CDR3 sequence is 16 residues long. CDR3 sequence reads: CASSGSNHRDSYEQYF. The CDR3, as DNA: TGTGCCAGCAGCGGGAGCAACCACAGGGATTCCTACGAGCAGTACTTC.

The chain couples TRBV6-5 to TRBJ2-2, with 8 positions matching TRBD1. Germline lookup yields CDR1 MNHEY and CDR2 SVGAGI. The CDR3 length is 14 residues. With V trimmed by 7 bases and J by 6 bases, 7 bases remained unmatched. This CDR3 is CASTKRGQAGELFF. CDR3 DNA: TGTGCCAGCACTAAAAGGGGACAGGCCGGGGAGCTGTTTTTT.

The CDR3 spells CASGQHSYEQYV. CDR3 DNA: TGTGCCAGCGGGCAGCACTCCTACGAGCAGTACGTC. This chain joins TRBV7-2 and TRBJ2-7; D gene uncertain. The V gene's germline CDR1 is SGHTA and CDR2 FQGNSA. The CDR3 extends over 12 amino acids. The V gene lost 8 bases and the J gene lost 0 bases, with 8 bases spanning the gap.